The 25 T cell receptor beta chains reported below all come from one sample, sequenced in a study of T cell responses to AZD1222 COVID-19 vaccine. Sequencing was performed with immunoSEQ multiplex PCR; in TCRdb, only in-frame clones are kept and a portion is missing. The sample contains 150,000 to 200,000 clones, almost 95% of which appear only once. Sequenced material: peripheral blood, taken on day 0 of AZD1222 vaccination. All receptors come from an adult in good health.

V usage is TRBV5-1 and J usage is TRBJ2-1; possibly TRBD1 for D (5 bases). CDR3 length: 17 amino acids. The germline V and J ends were trimmed by 4 bases and 2 bases, with 19 bases remaining between them. Germline V gene lookup returns CDR1 SGHRS and CDR2 YFSETQ. CDR3 sequence: CASSGRTQGTPYNEQFF. CDR3 DNA: TGCGCCAGCAGCGGACGAACCCAGGGTACGCCCTACAATGAGCAGTTCTTC. The complete variable domain, with remaining parts taken from reference TRBV5-1 and TRBJ2-1, reads KAGVTQTPRYLIKTRGQQVTLSCSPISGHRSVSWYQQTPGQGLQFLFEYFSETQRNKGNFPGRFSGRQFSNSRSEMNVSTLELGDSALYLCASSGRTQGTPYNEQFFGPGTRLTVL.

The chain uses TRBV5-1 and TRBJ2-3; D is unresolved. This CDR3 is built from 16 residues. Germline lookup yields CDR1 SGHRS and CDR2 YFSETQ. Trimming took off 0 bases at V and 0 bases at J, with 11 bases between the two ends. CDR3 protein: CASSLASHLSTDTQYF. The CDR3 nucleotides are TGCGCCAGCAGCTTGGCCAGTCACCTTAGCACAGATACGCAGTATTTT.

This clone was observed once. The chain has TRBV28 and TRBJ1-1; the D gene is possibly TRBD1 (5 bases). This CDR3 has 15 amino acids. The germline V gene has CDR1 MDHEN and CDR2 SYDVKM. Trimming left V 3 bases short and J 3 bases short, with 14 bases between. CDR3 nucleotide sequence: TGTGCCAGCAGTTTCCGCCTTACAGGTTACACTGAAGCTTTCTTT. Its translation is CASSFRLTGYTEAFF.

The chain joins TRBV7-8 to TRBJ2-5; TRBD2 matches 10 bases. This CDR3 has 15 residues. V lost 5 bases and J lost 5; bases outside the gene matches: 8. Germline loops: CDR1 SGHVS, CDR2 FQNEAQ. DNA for the CDR3: TGTGCCAGCAGCCCAAGCGGGAGGGTGATGGAGACCCAGTACTTC. It encodes CASSPSGRVMETQYF.

The rearrangement joins TRBV6-5 to TRBJ1-5; D gene ambiguous. The germline gives CDR1 MNHEY, CDR2 SVGAGI. The CDR3 loop spans 16 amino acids. V gave up 2 bases and J gave up 0 bases, with 11 bases separating them. The CDR3 region is CASSYRSGPSNQPQHF. DNA of the CDR3: TGTGCCAGCAGTTACAGGTCAGGACCTAGCAATCAGCCCCAGCATTTT.

On this clone itself: Distinct nucleotide sequences in the sample also encode this CDR3. This rearrangement joins TRBV29-1 to TRBJ2-7; TRBD2 might be the D (5 bases). The CDR3 covers 12 residues. CDR1 is SQVTM, CDR2 ANQGSEA, per germline. Trimming took off 3 bases at V and 0 bases at J, with 6 bases between the two ends. The CDR3 sequence: CSVDGDSYEQYF. CDR3 nucleotides: TGCAGCGTTGACGGGGACTCCTACGAGCAGTACTTC.

This chain joins TRBV29-1 and TRBJ2-7, with TRBD1 matching over 10 bases. Germline lookup yields CDR1 SQVTM and CDR2 ANQGSEA. The ends lost 4 bases at V and 3 bases at J; junction bases unmatched: 3. CDR3 length: 13 residues. In DNA form, the CDR3 reads TGCAGCGTTGTGACAGGGGGCATCTACGAGCAGTACTTC. Its protein is CSVVTGGIYEQYF.

The chain joins TRBV28 to TRBJ2-2; the D call may be TRBD1 or TRBD2 (5 bases each). CDR3 length: 14 amino acids. V dropped 8 bases and J dropped 3 bases, with 13 bases sitting between them. Per germline, CDR1 MDHEN and CDR2 SYDVKM. CDR3 region: CASHMGRDTGELFF. CDR3 nucleotides: TGTGCCAGCCATATGGGACGGGACACCGGGGAGCTGTTTTTT.

In its sample, this clone was seen once. This chain connects TRBV7-2 to TRBJ1-2; the match to TRBD1 covers 7 bases. The CDR3 loop spans 15 amino acids. Losses at the gene ends were 2 bases for V and 1 base for J; bases not matched to a gene: 4. Germline-derived CDR1 and CDR2 are SGHTA and FQGNSA. CDR3 sequence (DNA): TGTGCCAGCAGCTTAAGGGGACAGAGTAACTATGGCTACACCTTC. This encodes CASSLRGQSNYGYTF.

The chain combines TRBV5-1 with TRBJ1-4; D gene uncertain. Germline loops: CDR1 SGHRS, CDR2 YFSETQ. The CDR3 length is 14 residues. Trimming pared 4 bases from V and 8 bases from J, leaving 15 bases between. The CDR3 reads CASSDRAPGEKLFF. The CDR3 nucleotides read TGCGCCAGCAGCGACCGGGCCCCCGGAGAAAAACTGTTTTTT. Full variable domain (outside the CDR3, taken from reference TRBV5-1 and TRBJ1-4): KAGVTQTPRYLIKTRGQQVTLSCSPISGHRSVSWYQQTPGQGLQFLFEYFSETQRNKGNFPGRFSGRQFSNSRSEMNVSTLELGDSALYLCASSDRAPGEKLFFGSGTQLSVL.

The chain uses TRBV29-1 and TRBJ1-1; D ambiguous. The germline gives CDR1 SQVTM, CDR2 ANQGSEA. V was clipped by 1 base and J by 6 bases, with 18 bases between them. This CDR3 contains 15 residues. The CDR3, as DNA: TGCAGCGTTGAAGCTACCCCCTTTAAGTCGTCTGAAGCTTTCTTT. Encoded protein: CSVEATPFKSSEAFF.

The DNA of the CDR3 is TGTGCCAGCACCCACCGGGACAGGGGGTATAATGAGCAGTTCTTC. Its protein is CASTHRDRGYNEQFF. The chain recombines TRBV5-6 with TRBJ2-1; TRBD1 aligns across 11 bases. V dropped 6 bases and J dropped 7; count of bases not matched to a gene: 9. In germline, CDR1 is SGHDT, CDR2 YYEEEE. There are 15 residues in the CDR3.

The V call is TRBV7-8, the J call TRBJ1-5; D is ambiguous. Trimming took 7 bases from V and 0 from J, leaving 19 bases between them. Germline CDR1 reads SGHVS; CDR2 reads FQNEAQ. The CDR3 spans 17 residues. The CDR3 DNA follows: TGTGCCAGCACCACTCTCGCCGCGGGGAATAGCAATCAGCCCCAGCATTTT. Translated, it gives CASTTLAAGNSNQPQHF.

This chain uses TRBV24-1 with TRBJ2-1, with 10 positions matching TRBD1. V was clipped by 4 bases and J by 9 bases; unmatched bases: 8. The germline gives CDR1 KGHDR, CDR2 SFDVKD. This CDR3 spans 15 amino acids. This chain's CDR3 is CATSDPGQGSGEQFF. Here the CDR3 DNA reads TGTGCCACCAGTGACCCGGGACAGGGGTCCGGTGAGCAGTTCTTC.

The chain recombines TRBV3-1 (or the pseudogene TRBV3-2) with TRBJ2-1, with 15 bases matching TRBD2. The CDR3 loop spans 16 amino acids. V gave up 1 base and J gave up 7 bases; unmatched junction bases: 2. Germline V gives CDR1 LGHDT, CDR2 YNNKEL (reference sequence). The CDR3 DNA reads as TGTGCCAGCAGCCAAGTGGGACTAGCGGGGGGTAATGAGCAGTTCTTC. It codes for CASSQVGLAGGNEQFF.

This clone was observed once. The chain is built from TRBV7-6 and TRBJ2-1; the D gene could be TRBD1 or TRBD2 (5 bases each). The CDR3 runs 17 residues. Trimming took off 4 bases at V and 1 base at J, with 17 bases between the two ends. Germline loops: CDR1 SGHVS, CDR2 FNYEAQ. The CDR3 DNA follows: TGTGCCAGCAGCTCCTCGACCGGGACGGGGTCCTACAATGAGCAGTTCTTC. Translation gives CASSSSTGTGSYNEQFF.

The rearrangement uses TRBV7-8 and TRBJ2-1; 10 nucleotides align to TRBD2. This CDR3 is built from 15 residues. Germline CDR1 and CDR2: SGHVS and FQNEAQ. The junction had 5 bases not matched to a gene; V was cut back by 5 bases and J by 4 bases. The CDR3 DNA sequence: TGTGCCAGCAGCCCCATTAGCGGGAGGTACAATGAGCAGTTCTTC. Translating it yields CASSPISGRYNEQFF.

As regards this clone: At one end the junction does not follow the germline gene, possibly because of a read error. This chain joins TRBV29-1 and TRBJ1-2; 10 positions match TRBD1. Germline assignment: CDR1 SQVTM and CDR2 ANQGSEA. The CDR3 is made up of 12 amino acids. The DNA of the CDR3 is TGCAGCGTTGCTGGGACCGGGACAGGGGCCCACTTC. This translates into CSVAGTGTGAHF.

Here the CDR3 reads CASRAPGLGEQYF. The CDR3, as DNA: TGTGCCAGTAGAGCCCCAGGTTTGGGGGAGCAGTACTTC. V and J are TRBV19 and TRBJ2-7; D gene uncertain. CDR1 is LNHDA, CDR2 SQIVND, per germline (reference sequence). Trimming removed 6 bases at V and 7 bases at J, with 16 bases between. This CDR3 is 13 amino acids long.

CDR3 sequence (DNA): TGTGCCAGCAGTTTCCGGGACAGGGGAGAGACCCAGTACTTC. Translated: CASSFRDRGETQYF. V gene TRBV2 combines with J gene TRBJ2-5; TRBD1 matches 10 bases. The CDR3 is 14 amino acids. Per germline, CDR1 SNHLY and CDR2 FYNNEI. The ends lost 5 bases at V and 4 bases at J; junction bases unmatched: 4. The whole variable domain, filled in from reference TRBV2 and TRBJ2-5, reads EPEVTQTPSHQVTQMGQEVILRCVPISNHLYFYWYRQILGQKVEFLVSFYNNEISEKSEIFDDQFSVERPDGSNFTLKIRSTKLEDSAMYFCASSFRDRGETQYFGPGTRLLVL.

The rearrangement joins TRBV7-9 to TRBJ1-4; D gene unclear. Germline values: CDR1 SEHNR, CDR2 FQNEAQ (reference sequence). This CDR3 is built from 14 residues. The ends were cut back, 1 base at V and 7 bases at J, with 10 bases in the middle. The CDR3 DNA follows: TGTGCCAGCAGCTTAGGGACCGCGTCTGAAAAACTGTTTTTT. Its translation is CASSLGTASEKLFF.

The chain combines TRBV6-5 with TRBJ2-1; 10 positions match TRBD2. Trimming cost V 5 bases and J 4 bases; bases outside gene matches: 2. Germline-derived CDR1 and CDR2 are MNHEY and SVGAGI. This CDR3 is built from 14 residues. CDR3 coding DNA: TGTGCCAGCAGTCCGGGACTAGCGTACAATGAGCAGTTCTTC. It encodes CASSPGLAYNEQFF.

This clone was detected once. The rearrangement joins TRBV19 to TRBJ2-5; D is possibly TRBD1 or TRBD2 (5 bases each). V was shortened by 9 bases and J by 7 bases, with 12 bases between the two germline ends. The CDR3 consists of 11 residues. Germline CDR1 is LNHDA and CDR2 is SQIVND (reference sequence). The CDR3 sequence is CASGDGGTQYF. In DNA form, the CDR3 reads TGTGCCAGCGGGGACGGTGGGACCCAGTACTTC.

This clone was recorded once. This chain links TRBV5-1 with TRBJ1-4, with 8 bases matching TRBD1. Trimming removed 4 bases from V and 7 bases from J; junction bases left unmatched: 6. This CDR3 has 14 residues. CDR1 and CDR2 (germline): SGHRS, YFSETQ. The CDR3 loop is CASSPGQAAEKLFF. The CDR3 DNA is TGCGCCAGCAGCCCGGGACAGGCTGCTGAAAAACTGTTTTTT.

The rearrangement links TRBV19 to TRBJ1-2; D remains unclear. The CDR3 loop spans 13 amino acids. Germline CDR1 LNHDA, CDR2 SQIVND (reference sequence). The V and J ends lost 0 bases and 5 bases respectively, with 7 bases between them. This chain's CDR3 is CASSIDPWYGYTF. The CDR3 DNA follows: TGTGCCAGTAGTATAGATCCCTGGTATGGCTACACCTTC.